This T cell receptor beta chain was observed in a study of blood T cells in healthy people across ages. The wider study: Template switching picked up about one barcoded beta molecule for each two T cells.

Then a second PCR, running about 7 to 11 cycles, was carried out with a sample-barcoded 5' primer and a J-beta primer mix. MiXCR was run by TCRdb on the 5' RACE reads, yielding one entry per CDR3 protein. Here the sample spans about 1.1 million distinct CDR3 sequences, around two fifths being singletons. The CDR3 has 14 amino acids. Germline CDR1 is SGDLS and CDR2 is YYNGEE. V lost 3 bases and J 1 base, leaving 11 bases between the germline ends. The chain combines TRBV9 with TRBJ2-7; D may be TRBD2 (5 bases). Sequenced material: blood. This clonotype was obtained from a man between 18 and 29 years old in good health. CDR3: CASSEGDSSYEQYF. CDR3 nucleotide sequence: TGTGCCAGCAGCGAGGGAGACTCTTCCTACGAGCAGTACTTC.